This T cell receptor (beta chain) was sequenced during a study of blood T cell repertoires in COVID-19. Using immunoSEQ multiplex PCR, the repertoire was profiled, and TCRdb retains in-frame clones only, with some absent. The table shows some 120,000 clones, with over 55% occurring only once. The germline V and J ends were trimmed by 0 bases and 5 bases, with 7 bases remaining between them. The CDR3 is 14 residues long. Germline CDR1 is SGHTA and CDR2 is FQGTGA. The sequence came from a woman in her seventies with acute or convalescent COVID-19. The sample consisted of peripheral blood. J is TRBJ2-2 and V is TRBV7-3; D possibly corresponds to TRBD1 (5 bases). This CDR3 reads CASSLTRQTGELFF. In nucleotides, the CDR3 is TGTGCCAGCAGCTTAACGCGACAGACCGGGGAGCTGTTTTTT. Full variable domain (remainder filled in from reference TRBV7-3 and TRBJ2-2): GAGVSQTPSNKVTEKGKYVELRCDPISGHTALYWYRQSLGQGPEFLIYFQGTGAADDSGLPNDRFFAVRPEGSVSTLKIQRTERGDSAVYLCASSLTRQTGELFFGEGSRLTVL.